The entry below describes one T cell receptor beta chain. Mouse gene names and germline throughout. The read terminates 1 residue ahead of where the CDR3 ends, so the germline J gene completes it. Specified time point: mouse harvest day 14 after allogeneic transplant. Mouse grafts combined 10^7 T-cell-depleted bone marrow cells with 10^6 splenic CD5+ T cells. The data stem from a study of tissue T cells after allogeneic stem cell transplantation. Germline V lookup: CDR1 KGHPV, CDR2 FQNQEV (reference sequence). CDR3 length equals 14 residues. J gave up 10 bases and V 0 bases, and 4 bases lay outside the gene matches. Data came from immunoSEQ multiplex PCR; TCRdb stores just in-frame clones and leaves some out. The repertoire has 8,500 to 10,000 clones, 36% of them found once; the top ten carry roughly 5%.

The sequence derives from a female BALB/c mouse given C57BL/6 T cells with graft-versus-host disease after an allogeneic hematopoietic cell transplant. Sample: skin. The chain links TRBV26 to TRBJ1-1; 11 bases agree with TRBD1. CDR3 sequence reads: CASSLSGQGAGVFF. The CDR3 bases that were read are TGTGCCAGCAGTCTGTCAGGACAGGGGGCGGGAGTCTTC.